This TCR beta chain was captured by sequencing in a study of OX40 agonist ivuxolimab in advanced cancers. Study overall: Patients received intravenous ivuxolimab every 2 weeks at 0.01 to 10 mg/kg. Having had anti-PD-1, anti-PD-L1 or anti-CTLA-4 therapy before was allowed, and under 50% had some.

TCRdb's table, derived via immunoSEQ multiplex PCR, lists solely in-frame clones and lacks some. The sample yields about 64,000 clones, about 91% seen once. Worth noting for this clone: No antigen is known for it.

Germline V gives CDR1 LNHNV, CDR2 YYDKDF (reference sequence). Trimming shortened V by 3 bases and J by 6 bases, and 9 bases separated the two germline ends. The CDR3 runs to 13 residues. Study observations and caveats: Compared with CD4+, CD8+ T cells on average had more expanded clones.

Blood got drawn at baseline, again on cycle 4 day 1, and then on cycle 7 day 1. The sequenced sample was CD4+ or CD8+ T cells sorted from blood, obtained in a trial of the OX40 agonist ivuxolimab. The sequence was collected from an adult with an advanced solid tumor such as melanoma, head and neck, liver or kidney cancer. V usage is TRBV15 and J usage is TRBJ2-1; D is perhaps TRBD2 (5 bases). In DNA form, the CDR3 reads TGTGCCACCAGCAGGTACGCGGGCAATGAGCAGTTCTTC. As protein: CATSRYAGNEQFF.